This paragraph covers one TCR beta chain sequence. CDR3 length: 15 residues. V shed 3 bases and J 2 bases; nucleotides not matched to a gene: 5. Germline CDR1 and CDR2: SGHKS and YYEKEE (reference sequence). This entry comes from a study of blood T cell repertoires in COVID-19. Whole-study context: The United States, Italy and Spain provided the acute and convalescent COVID-19 samples. T cells, B-cell-depleted T cells, or PBMCs provided the cDNA or gDNA that served as material.

The table came from immunoSEQ multiplex PCR; TCRdb's copy has only in-frame clones and leaves some out. Found here are tens of thousands of clones, 75% to 90% of them singletons; the top ten hold 5.8%. The genes are TRBV5-5 and TRBJ1-2, with TRBD1 matching 9 bases. This receptor was identified in a man in his forties or fifties with active COVID-19. The sequenced material came from peripheral blood. The CDR3 nucleotides are TGTGCCAGCAGCTACGGGACAGGGTACAACTATGGCTACACCTTC. This gives the protein CASSYGTGYNYGYTF.